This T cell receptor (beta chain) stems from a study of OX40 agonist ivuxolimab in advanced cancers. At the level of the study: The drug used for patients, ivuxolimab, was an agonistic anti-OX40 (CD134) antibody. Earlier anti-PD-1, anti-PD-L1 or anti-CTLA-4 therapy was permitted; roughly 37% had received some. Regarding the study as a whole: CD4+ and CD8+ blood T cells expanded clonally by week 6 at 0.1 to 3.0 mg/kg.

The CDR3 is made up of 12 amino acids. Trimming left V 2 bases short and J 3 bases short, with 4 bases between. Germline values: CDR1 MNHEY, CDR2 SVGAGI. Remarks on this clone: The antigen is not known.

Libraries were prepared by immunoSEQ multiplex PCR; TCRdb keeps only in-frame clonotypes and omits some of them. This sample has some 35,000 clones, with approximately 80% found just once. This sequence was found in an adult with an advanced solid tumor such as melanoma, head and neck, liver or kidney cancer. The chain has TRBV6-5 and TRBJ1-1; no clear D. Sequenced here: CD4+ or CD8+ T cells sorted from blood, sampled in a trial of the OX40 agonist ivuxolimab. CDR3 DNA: TGTGCCAGCAGTTACAGTTACACTGAAGCTTTCTTT. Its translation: CASSYSYTEAFF.